This T cell receptor beta chain was recorded in a study of blood T cell repertoires in COVID-19. Study-level information: Nucleic acid was either cDNA or gDNA, and it came from T cells, B-cell-depleted T cells, or PBMCs.

The data were produced by immunoSEQ multiplex PCR, yet TCRdb's version contains in-frame clones alone and is incomplete. Of about 130,000 clones listed, around 78% are singletons. Germline V gene data show CDR1 as SQVTM and CDR2 as ANQGSEA. Trimming took off 4 bases at V and 4 bases at J, with 17 bases between the two ends. The CDR3 totals 14 residues. This clone showed up just a few times. V is TRBV29-1 and J is TRBJ2-7; D is ambiguous. This receptor was obtained from a human donor in a cohort sampled during active COVID-19. What was sequenced was peripheral blood. The DNA for the CDR3 is TGCAGCGTTGCAGGCCGTAATCACAATTACGAGCAGTACTTC. Translating it yields CSVAGRNHNYEQYF.